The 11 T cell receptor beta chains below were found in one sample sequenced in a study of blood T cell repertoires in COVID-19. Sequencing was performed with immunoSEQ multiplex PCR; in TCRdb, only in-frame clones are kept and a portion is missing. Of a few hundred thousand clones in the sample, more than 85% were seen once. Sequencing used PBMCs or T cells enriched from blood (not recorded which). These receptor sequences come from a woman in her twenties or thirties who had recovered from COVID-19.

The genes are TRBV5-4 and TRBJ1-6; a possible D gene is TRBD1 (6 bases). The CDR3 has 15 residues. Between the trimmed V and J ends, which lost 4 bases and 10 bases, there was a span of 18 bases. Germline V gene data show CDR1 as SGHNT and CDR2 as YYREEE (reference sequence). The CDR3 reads CASSLGGYRDSPLHF. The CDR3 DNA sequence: TGTGCCAGCAGCCTTGGGGGCTACAGAGACTCACCCCTCCACTTT.

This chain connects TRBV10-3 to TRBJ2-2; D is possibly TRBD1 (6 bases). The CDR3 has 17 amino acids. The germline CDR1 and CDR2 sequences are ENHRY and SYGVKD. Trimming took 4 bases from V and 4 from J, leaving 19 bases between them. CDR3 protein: CAISGRTRGRGTGELFF. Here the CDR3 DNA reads TGTGCCATCAGTGGACGCACGAGGGGCAGGGGCACCGGGGAGCTGTTTTTT.

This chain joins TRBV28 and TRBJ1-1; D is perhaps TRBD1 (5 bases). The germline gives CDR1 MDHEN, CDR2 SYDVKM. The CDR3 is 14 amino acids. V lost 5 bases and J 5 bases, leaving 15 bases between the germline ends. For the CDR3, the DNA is TGTGCCAGCAGTCCTTCGGGGGGGAGGACTGAAGCTTTCTTT. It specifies CASSPSGGRTEAFF.

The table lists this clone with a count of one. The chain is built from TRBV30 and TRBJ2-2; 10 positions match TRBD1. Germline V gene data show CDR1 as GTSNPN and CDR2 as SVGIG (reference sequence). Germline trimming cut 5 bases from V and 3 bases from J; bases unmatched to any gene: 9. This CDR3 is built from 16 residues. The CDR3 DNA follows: TGTGCCTGGCGGTACCGGGACAGGGGTGACACCGGGGAGCTGTTTTTT. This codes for CAWRYRDRGDTGELFF.

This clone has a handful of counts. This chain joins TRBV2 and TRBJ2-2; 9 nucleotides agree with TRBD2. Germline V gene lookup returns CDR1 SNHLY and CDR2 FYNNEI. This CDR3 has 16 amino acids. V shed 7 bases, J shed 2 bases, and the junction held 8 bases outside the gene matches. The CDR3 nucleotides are TGTGCCAGCAAAGAAGCGGGGGGAATTAACACCGGGGAGCTGTTTTTT. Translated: CASKEAGGINTGELFF. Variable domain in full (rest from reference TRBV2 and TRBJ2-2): EPEVTQTPSHQVTQMGQEVILRCVPISNHLYFYWYRQILGQKVEFLVSFYNNEISEKSEIFDDQFSVERPDGSNFTLKIRSTKLEDSAMYFCASKEAGGINTGELFFGEGSRLTVL.

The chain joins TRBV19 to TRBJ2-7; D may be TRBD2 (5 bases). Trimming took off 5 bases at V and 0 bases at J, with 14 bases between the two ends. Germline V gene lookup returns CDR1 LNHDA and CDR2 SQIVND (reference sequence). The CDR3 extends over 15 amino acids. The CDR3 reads CASSPRQGSSYEQYF. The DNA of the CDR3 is TGTGCCAGTAGTCCTCGACAAGGGAGCTCCTACGAGCAGTACTTC.

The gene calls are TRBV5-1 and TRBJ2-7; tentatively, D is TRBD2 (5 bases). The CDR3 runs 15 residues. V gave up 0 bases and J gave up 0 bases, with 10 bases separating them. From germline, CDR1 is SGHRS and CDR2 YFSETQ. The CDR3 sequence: CASSLGPTSSYEQYF. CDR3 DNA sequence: TGCGCCAGCAGCTTGGGGCCAACTAGCTCCTACGAGCAGTACTTC.

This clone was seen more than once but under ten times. The CDR3 region has the DNA TGTGCCAGCAGCGTCGGACAGGGGGCTTACACTGAAGCTTTCTTT. Protein product: CASSVGQGAYTEAFF. The rearrangement uses TRBV7-9 and TRBJ1-1; TRBD1 aligns across 11 bases. The V gene end was trimmed by 5 bases and the J gene end by 3 bases; junction bases not matched to a gene: 5. The CDR3 contains 15 residues. Germline V gives CDR1 SEHNR, CDR2 FQNEAQ (reference sequence).

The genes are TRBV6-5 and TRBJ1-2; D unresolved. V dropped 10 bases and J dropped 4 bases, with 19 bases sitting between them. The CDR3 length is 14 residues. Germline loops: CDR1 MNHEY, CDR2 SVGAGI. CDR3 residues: CATQPTWATYGYTF. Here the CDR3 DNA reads TGTGCCACTCAACCGACATGGGCCACCTATGGCTACACCTTC.

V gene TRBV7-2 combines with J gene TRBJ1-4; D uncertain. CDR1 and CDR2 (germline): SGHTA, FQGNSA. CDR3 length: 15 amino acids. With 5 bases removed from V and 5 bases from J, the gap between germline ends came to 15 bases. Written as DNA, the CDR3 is TGTGCCAGCAGCCCCGTCGGCGGATCCAATGAAAAACTGTTTTTT. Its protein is CASSPVGGSNEKLFF.

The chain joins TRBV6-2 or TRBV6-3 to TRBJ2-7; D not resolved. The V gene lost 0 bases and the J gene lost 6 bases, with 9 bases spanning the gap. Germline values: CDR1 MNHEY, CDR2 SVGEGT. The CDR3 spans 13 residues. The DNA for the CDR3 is TGTGCCAGCAGTTACTCTTATACGCGCGAGCAGTACTTC. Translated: CASSYSYTREQYF.